The 23 T cell receptor beta chains listed next were all sequenced from one sample in a study of radiation and T cells in renal cell carcinoma. Time point defined: baseline pretreatment blood. Treatment specified: 15 Gy SBRT to primary tumor, nephrectomy 4 weeks later. The table came from immunoSEQ multiplex PCR; TCRdb's copy has only in-frame clones and leaves some out. Seen here are approximately 150,000 clones, 88% observed once, and the top ten hold around 4%. The sample here was blood, taken from a patient whose treatment included radiotherapy and nephrectomy. The receptors originated from a woman between 65 and 79 years old with renal cell carcinoma.

V and J are TRBV30 and TRBJ1-2, with 11 positions matching TRBD1. J was trimmed by 3 bases and V by 1 base; bases with no gene match: 7. The CDR3 spans 16 residues. Per the germline V gene, CDR1 is GTSNPN and CDR2 is SVGIG (reference sequence). CDR3 bases: TGTGCCTGGAGTGGGGCCAGGACAGGGGGCTACTATGGCTACACCTTC. Translating gives CAWSGARTGGYYGYTF.

This chain connects TRBV7-9 to TRBJ2-2; 9 nucleotides line up with TRBD1. The CDR3 covers 15 residues. CDR1 and CDR2 from the germline V gene are SEHNR and FQNEAQ (reference sequence). V lost 2 bases, J lost 6 bases, and 4 bases stayed unmatched. The CDR3 protein is CASSLWDRASGELFF. The CDR3 DNA follows: TGTGCCAGCAGCTTATGGGACAGGGCTTCCGGGGAGCTGTTTTTT.

This clone was detected once. This chain uses TRBV6-6 with TRBJ2-3, with 7 bases lining up with TRBD2. The V gene end was trimmed by 4 bases and the J gene end by 4 bases; junction bases not matched to a gene: 11. The CDR3 contains 16 residues. The germline CDR1 and CDR2 sequences are MNHNY and SVGAGI (reference sequence). Written as DNA, the CDR3 is TGTGCCAGCAGTTTGTCCGCGGGACTAACTCCAGATACGCAGTATTTT. Protein: CASSLSAGLTPDTQYF.

The gene calls are TRBV27 and TRBJ2-7, with 13 bases matching TRBD2. Trimming at V came to 5 bases and at J to 4 bases, leaving 5 bases not matched to a gene. The CDR3 covers 15 residues. CDR1 is MNHEY, CDR2 SMNVEV, per germline (reference sequence). CDR3 sequence (DNA): TGTGCCAGCAGTCCCGGGACTAGCGGGGCATACGAGCAGTACTTC. It codes for CASSPGTSGAYEQYF.

The CDR3: CASSDRRSGSSYNEQFF. As DNA, the CDR3 is TGTGCCAGCAGCGATCGCCGAAGCGGGAGCTCCTACAATGAGCAGTTCTTC. This sequence joins TRBV9 and TRBJ2-1, with 8 bases aligning to TRBD2. V gave up 3 bases and J gave up 0 bases; unmatched junction bases: 8. Germline V gives CDR1 SGDLS, CDR2 YYNGEE. The CDR3 contains 17 residues.

The chain carries TRBV2 and TRBJ2-7; 8 bases map to TRBD1. Germline loops: CDR1 SNHLY, CDR2 FYNNEI. This CDR3 contains 16 residues. The trim removed 7 bases at V and 3 bases at J, leaving 14 bases unmatched. The CDR3 coding sequence is TGTGCCAGCACCCGAAGTAGAAGACAGGGGAACTACGAGCAGTACTTC. Amino acids: CASTRSRRQGNYEQYF.

The V call is TRBV18, the J call TRBJ2-1; tentative D call: TRBD1 (6 bases). The CDR3 extends over 15 amino acids. Trimming removed 1 base at V and 0 bases at J, with 7 bases between. Germline loops: CDR1 KGHSH, CDR2 LQKENI. CDR3 amino acids: CASSPRTDSYNEQFF. The CDR3 DNA sequence: TGTGCCAGCTCACCACGGACAGACTCCTACAATGAGCAGTTCTTC. Looking up the rest from reference TRBV18 and TRBJ2-1 gives the full variable domain: NAGVMQNPRHLVRRRGQEARLRCSPMKGHSHVYWYRQLPEEGLKFMVYLQKENIIDESGMPKERFSAEFPKEGPSILRIQQVVRGDSAAYFCASSPRTDSYNEQFFGPGTRLTVL.

This sequence joins TRBV7-9 and TRBJ2-2; D is unclear. The CDR3 is 13 amino acids. From germline, CDR1 is SEHNR and CDR2 FQNEAQ (reference sequence). Between the trimmed V and J ends, which lost 4 bases and 2 bases, there was a span of 5 bases. The CDR3 region is CASSSINTGELFF. The CDR3, as DNA: TGTGCCAGCAGCTCTATAAACACCGGGGAGCTGTTTTTT.

The chain has TRBV19 and TRBJ1-5; D is unclear. Trimming took 4 bases from V and 0 from J, leaving 7 bases between them. Germline lookup yields CDR1 LNHDA and CDR2 SQIVND (reference sequence). CDR3 length: 14 amino acids. CDR3 protein: CASSNLYSNQPQHF. CDR3 nucleotides: TGTGCCAGTAGTAACCTTTATAGCAATCAGCCCCAGCATTTT. Complete variable domain (other parts from reference TRBV19 and TRBJ1-5): DGGITQSPKYLFRKEGQNVTLSCEQNLNHDAMYWYRQDPGQGLRLIYYSQIVNDFQKGDIAEGYSVSREKKESFPLTVTSAQKNPTAFYLCASSNLYSNQPQHFGDGTRLSIL.

The V gene is TRBV5-1, the J gene TRBJ1-1; D gene unclear. V was pared by 1 base and J by 11 bases, with 15 bases between. The CDR3 is made up of 13 amino acids. Looked up from germline, CDR1 is SGHRS and CDR2 is YFSETQ. The CDR3: CASSLNGGRKAFF. The CDR3 nucleotides read TGCGCCAGCAGCTTGAATGGAGGGCGTAAGGCTTTCTTT.

The CDR3 loop reads CASSLAGDQETQYF. DNA for the CDR3: TGTGCCAGCAGCTTAGCTGGGGACCAAGAGACCCAGTACTTC. J is TRBJ2-5 and V is TRBV7-9; D gene ambiguous. The V gene lost 0 bases and the J gene lost 0 bases, with 5 bases spanning the gap. The CDR3 is 14 residues long. Germline-derived CDR1 and CDR2 are SEHNR and FQNEAQ (reference sequence).

The chain employs TRBV5-8 and TRBJ2-1, with TRBD2 matching 7 bases. The CDR3 is 16 residues long. V shed 0 bases, J shed 4 bases, and the junction held 7 bases outside the gene matches. Germline CDR1 and CDR2: SGHTS and YDEGEE. The CDR3 region is CASSLDRGGGYNEQFF. The DNA of the CDR3 is TGTGCCAGCAGCTTGGATCGTGGCGGGGGATACAATGAGCAGTTCTTC.

This sequence joins TRBV5-4 and TRBJ2-3, with D tentatively TRBD1 or TRBD2 (5 bases each). In germline, CDR1 is SGHNT, CDR2 YYREEE (reference sequence). This CDR3 contains 14 residues. V gave up 5 bases and J gave up 0 bases, with 10 bases separating them. In DNA form, the CDR3 reads TGTGCCAGCAGGCCGGGACGAAGCACAGATACGCAGTATTTT. It codes for CASRPGRSTDTQYF.

The V call is TRBV25-1, the J call TRBJ1-1; 7 bases align to TRBD1. The CDR3 length is 14 residues. The trim removed 3 bases at V and 1 base at J, leaving 2 bases unmatched. Germline V gives CDR1 MGHDK, CDR2 SYGVNS. This CDR3 reads CASSETGPNTEAFF. CDR3 nucleotides: TGTGCCAGCAGTGAGACAGGGCCGAACACTGAAGCTTTCTTT.

The chain employs TRBV10-3 and TRBJ1-3; TRBD1 agrees at 10 bases. This CDR3 contains 16 residues. In germline, CDR1 is ENHRY, CDR2 SYGVKD. J lost 3 bases, V lost 6 bases, and 8 bases had no gene match. DNA of the CDR3: TGTGCCATCAGCGAAGACAGGGGGCGATTTGGAAACACCATATATTTT. It yields the protein CAISEDRGRFGNTIYF.

This chain joins TRBV5-1 and TRBJ1-6; 7 nucleotides align to TRBD1. This CDR3 contains 14 residues. Germline CDR1 and CDR2: SGHRS and YFSETQ. The V gene end was trimmed by 4 bases and the J gene end by 7 bases; junction bases not matched to a gene: 5. The CDR3: CASSGGQINSPLHF. The CDR3 bases are TGCGCCAGCAGCGGGGGACAGATAAATTCACCCCTCCACTTT.

This clone was found a few times. The gene calls are TRBV7-9 and TRBJ1-5; D not resolved. The CDR3 is 13 residues long. Trimming removed 0 bases from V and 6 bases from J, with 6 bases in between. Germline loops: CDR1 SEHNR, CDR2 FQNEAQ (reference sequence). The CDR3 region has the DNA TGTGCCAGCAGCTTAGCAGAGACTCAGCCCCAGCATTTT. Translation gives CASSLAETQPQHF.

This chain links TRBV6-5 with TRBJ2-3; no clear D gene. Germline V gene lookup returns CDR1 MNHEY and CDR2 SVGAGI. V lost 0 bases and J 1 base, leaving 11 bases between the germline ends. The CDR3 is 16 amino acids. In DNA, the CDR3 is TGTGCCAGCAGTTACTCGGTAGAATCGGGCACAGATACGCAGTATTTT. Its protein product is CASSYSVESGTDTQYF.

This clone was detected only a few times. V and J are TRBV7-2 and TRBJ1-5; D is unclear. Germline-derived CDR1 and CDR2 are SGHTA and FQGNSA. The CDR3 is 13 amino acids. Trimming cost V 2 bases and J 1 base, with 3 bases left between them. CDR3 sequence reads: CASSLWSNQPQHF. CDR3 DNA sequence: TGTGCCAGCAGCTTATGGAGCAATCAGCCCCAGCATTTT.

The rearrangement links TRBV10-3 to TRBJ2-7; 7 bases are a match to TRBD1. Losses at the gene ends were 3 bases for V and 2 bases for J; bases not matched to a gene: 7. Per germline, CDR1 ENHRY and CDR2 SYGVKD. The CDR3 runs to 15 residues. The CDR3 DNA reads as TGTGCCATCAGTGAAGGAACAGGGGTTACCTACGAGCAGTACTTC. Amino acids: CAISEGTGVTYEQYF.

The chain has TRBV2 and TRBJ2-3, with TRBD2 matching over 7 bases. Germline CDR1 reads SNHLY; CDR2 reads FYNNEI. The CDR3 is made up of 14 amino acids. With 4 bases clipped from V and 5 bases from J, the junction kept 6 bases outside the gene matches. CDR3 bases: TGTGCCAGCAGTGTGGGGGAGGGGAAAGATACGCAGTATTTT. Protein sequence: CASSVGEGKDTQYF.

The chain couples TRBV11-3 to TRBJ2-4; D uncertain. Germline V gene data show CDR1 as SGHNT and CDR2 as YENEEA. The CDR3 loop spans 15 amino acids. Trimming stripped 8 bases from V and 3 bases from J, with 17 bases between. This chain's CDR3 is CASSPPTFGKNIQYF. The CDR3 DNA reads TGTGCCAGCTCCCCTCCCACCTTTGGCAAAAACATTCAGTACTTC. Full variable domain (outside the CDR3, taken from reference TRBV11-3 and TRBJ2-4): EAGVVQSPRYKIIEKKQPVAFWCNPISGHNTLYWYLQNLGQGPELLIRYENEEAVDDSQLPKDRFSAERLKGVDSTLKIQPAELGDSAVYLCASSPPTFGKNIQYFGAGTRLSVL.

CDR3 loop: CASSQGDNNEQFF. For the CDR3, the DNA is TGTGCCAGCAGCCAAGGAGACAACAATGAGCAGTTCTTC. The chain couples TRBV4-2 to TRBJ2-1; D not certain. This CDR3 comprises 13 residues. CDR1 and CDR2 (germline): LGHNA, YNFKEQ. Trimming removed 1 base from V and 5 bases from J, with 6 bases in between.